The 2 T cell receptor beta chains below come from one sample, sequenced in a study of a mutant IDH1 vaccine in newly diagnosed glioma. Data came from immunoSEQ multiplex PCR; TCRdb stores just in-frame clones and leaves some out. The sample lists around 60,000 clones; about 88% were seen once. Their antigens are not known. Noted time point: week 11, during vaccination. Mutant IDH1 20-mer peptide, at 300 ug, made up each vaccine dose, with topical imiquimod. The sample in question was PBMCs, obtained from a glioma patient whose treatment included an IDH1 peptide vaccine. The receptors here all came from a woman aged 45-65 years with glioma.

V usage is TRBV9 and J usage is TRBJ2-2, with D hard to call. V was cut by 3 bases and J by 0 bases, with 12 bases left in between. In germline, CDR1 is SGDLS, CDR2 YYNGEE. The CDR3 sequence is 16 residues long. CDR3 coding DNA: TGTGCCAGCAGCGGTTTCAGGAGCACGAACACCGGGGAGCTGTTTTTT. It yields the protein CASSGFRSTNTGELFF.

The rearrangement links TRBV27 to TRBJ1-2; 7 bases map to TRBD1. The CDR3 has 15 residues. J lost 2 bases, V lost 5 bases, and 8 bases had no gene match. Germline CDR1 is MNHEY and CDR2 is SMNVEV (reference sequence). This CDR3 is CASSPYRGSNYGYTF. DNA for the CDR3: TGTGCCAGCAGTCCATACAGGGGTTCCAACTATGGCTACACCTTC.